This TCR beta chain was documented in a study of T cell changes during pregnancy in multiple sclerosis. CDR3 length equals 14 residues. Germline V gene sequence: CDR1 SGHTA, CDR2 FQGTGA. The ends lost 5 bases at V and 6 bases at J; junction bases unmatched: 5. TCRdb's copy holds only in-frame clones and misses some; the assay was immunoSEQ multiplex PCR. Of about 51,000 clones listed, 94% are singletons. This clonotype originated in a female donor with multiple sclerosis, enrolled in a pregnancy study. Sequenced here: CD4+ T cells from peripheral blood mononuclear cells, sampled in the second trimester of pregnancy. The chain employs TRBV7-3 and TRBJ2-2; 8 nucleotides line up with TRBD2. For the CDR3, the DNA is TGTGCCAGCAGCGTGACTAGCGTGGCCGGGGAGCTGTTTTTT. It translates to CASSVTSVAGELFF. The full variable domain, with the rest looked up from reference TRBV7-3 and TRBJ2-2, is GAGVSQTPSNKVTEKGKYVELRCDPISGHTALYWYRQSLGQGPEFLIYFQGTGAADDSGLPNDRFFAVRPEGSVSTLKIQRTERGDSAVYLCASSVTSVAGELFFGEGSRLTVL.